The sequence of this T cell receptor (beta chain) was determined in a study of Graves' ophthalmopathy and Graves' hyperthyroidism (dated by TCRdb to between 2017 and 2018). As for the study more broadly: Peripheral blood was collected before any treatment was given, at the time of initial diagnosis. TCR beta repertoire signatures were used to distinguish Graves' ophthalmopathy from Graves' hyperthyroidism and to predict progression to ophthalmopathy. For independent validation, a separate cohort was made up of 18 hyperthyroidism patients plus 17 patients who later progressed from hyperthyroidism to ophthalmopathy. In total, approximately 140 blood samples were TCR-sequenced: 40 to 45 ophthalmopathy, some 75 hyperthyroidism and about 17 hyperthyroidism-to-ophthalmopathy patients. A discovery set of 100 patients (roughly 41 ophthalmopathy, 60 or so stable hyperthyroidism) was enrolled to explore V-J signatures distinguishing ophthalmopathy from hyperthyroidism. T-cell repertoires of thyroid tissue and blood were compared in about 6 hyperthyroidism patients. Following sample collection, hyperthyroidism patients were given methimazole at a starting dose of 30 mg daily, and ophthalmopathy patients were given high-dose intravenous methylprednisolone. Paper-wide results and their limitations: Most expanded thyroid clonotypes with frequency above 0.001 were also detected in blood, suggesting blood repertoires may reflect the thyroid immune response. No statistical method was used to predetermine the sample size, and group allocation was not hidden from the investigators. In cross-validation, the 13-signature model distinguished ophthalmopathy from stable hyperthyroidism with about 87% sensitivity and almost 83% specificity, and in the test set the corresponding values were roughly 80% and 76%. In validation, the model predicted ophthalmopathy progression with roughly 68% sensitivity and approximately 72% specificity; 12 predicted patients were CT-confirmed with GO in a median of 6.5 months.

For repertoire sequencing, the TCR beta CDR3 regions were amplified from RNA transcripts. A first-round RT-PCR used HTBI primers with the Qiagen OneStep RT-PCR kit, followed by a second-round multiplex PCR, size selection and purification. The libraries underwent paired-end sequencing with 100 bp reads on an Illumina HiSeq2000. Concerning the study's data processing: SOAPnuke was used to process the reads, throwing out any read that had adapters, had uncalled bases, had a mean Phred below 15, or lacked an exact constant-primer or identifier match. COPE v1.2.5 was used to merge the high-quality paired reads. Each unique nucleotide sequence was treated as a clonotype, and MiTCR v1.1 was used to align the clonotypes to the IMGT TRB V, D and J references. Analysis was restricted to V-J combinations with a frequency above 0.0001, which covered about 99% of repertoires. For each V-J combination, a TCR clonal expansion and chaos score was defined as the ratio of F50 clonal expansion to chaos observed in the TCRdist matrix. Welch's t-statistics and random forest were used to narrow the features down to around 13 V-J combinations, which were then fed into a naive Bayes classifier. Thyroid-blood repertoire similarity was quantified with the Morisita-Horn index. TCRdb passed the public sequencing reads through fastp at Q25 and MiXCR, retaining productive beta sequences. Every entry covers one CDR3 protein and lists the most common genes and DNA from its rows. V and J calls and clone size were set by TCRdb, not the authors. Present in this sample are 300,000 to 400,000 distinct CDR3 sequences, about 17% of which were seen just once. Over 9% of the sample goes to the ten largest clones.

Ophthalmopathy patients were characterized by moderately to severely active disease, a Clinical Activity Score of at least 3, a NOSPECS grade of at least 4, and a disease duration under 3 months. Anyone with other autoimmune diseases, uncontrolled infections, pregnancy or lactation was excluded from the study. Clinical symptoms, serum thyroxine, TRAb, thyroid ultrasound and orbital computed tomography were used for diagnosis. Ficoll-Paque density gradient centrifugation was used to isolate PBMCs from about 9 ml of fresh peripheral blood. Total RNA was extracted using Trizol reagent, and RNA quality was checked on an Agilent 2100 Bioanalyzer. This clonotype was observed at least ten times. No cognate antigen has been identified for it. No clone much larger than this one lies a single base away; base qualities are absent. Ends trimmed: V by 6 bases, J by 1 base; bases unmatched to a gene: 14. The CDR3 contains 17 residues, cysteine and phenylalanine counted. CDR3 DNA is the only sequence kept; it has 51 bases, read in frame from the first base. For CDR1 and CDR2, the germline V gene lists MRHNA and SNTAGT.

The specimen was peripheral blood. The V gene is TRBV6-4 and the J gene is TRBJ1-2, and TRBD1 aligns with 7 junction nucleotides. This receptor was obtained from an adult man with Graves' ophthalmopathy. The CDR3 region has the sequence CASSSARGQADNYGYTF. The base sequence is TGTGCCAGCAGCTCCGCCCGCGGACAGGCTGATAACTATGGCTACACCTTC.